The sequence of this T cell receptor beta chain was determined in a study of blood T cell repertoires in COVID-19. The protocol was immunoSEQ multiplex PCR, while the TCRdb copy is restricted to in-frame clones and leaves out a portion. The top ten clones hold around 29% of a sample with 18,000 or so clones, 70% to 90% of them seen once. This CDR3 is 15 amino acids long. Germline-derived CDR1 and CDR2 are MNHEY and SMNVEV (reference sequence). V shed 7 bases, J shed 2 bases, and the junction held 8 bases outside the gene matches. V gene TRBV27 combines with J gene TRBJ2-3; the match to TRBD2 covers 8 bases. The TCR originated in a human donor with active COVID-19. The donor label of this sample is uncertain. The sample comprised peripheral blood. The CDR3 protein is CASNPGLVYTDTQYF. The CDR3 coding sequence is TGTGCCAGCAACCCGGGACTAGTCTACACAGATACGCAGTATTTT.